The next 19 T cell receptor beta chains were all read from a single sample in a study of cytomegalovirus exposure and HLA in healthy donors. The PCR contained 60 Vbeta and 13 Jbeta primers. Libraries were prepared by immunoSEQ multiplex PCR; TCRdb keeps only in-frame clonotypes and omits some of them. The sample has about 140,000 clones; around 80% are singletons. Sequencing used PBMCs. All receptors come from a man aged 40-49 years in good health and CMV-seronegative.

The chain has TRBV5-4 and TRBJ2-7, with D possibly matching TRBD1 (6 bases). Deletions cut 3 bases from V and 5 bases from J, with 9 bases between. From germline, CDR1 is SGHNT and CDR2 YYREEE (reference sequence). The CDR3 runs to 12 residues. DNA for the CDR3: TGTGCCAGCAGCTGGGGGCGCCACGAGCAGTACTTC. It codes for CASSWGRHEQYF.

This chain joins TRBV28 and TRBJ2-7; 7 positions agree with TRBD1. CDR3 length: 14 amino acids. Germline CDR1 reads MDHEN; CDR2 reads SYDVKM. After removal of 3 bases from V and 5 bases from J, the junction contained 7 bases not matched to a gene. CDR3 coding DNA: TGTGCCAGCAGTTTTAGGGGGCTTAGGAACGAGCAGTACTTC. This encodes CASSFRGLRNEQYF.

J is TRBJ1-4 and V is TRBV28; D not resolved. The CDR3 spans 15 residues. The germline V gene encodes CDR1 MDHEN and CDR2 SYDVKM. Deletions cut 0 bases from V and 4 bases from J, with 9 bases between. CDR3 in amino acids: CASSLWGGSNEKLFF. Here the CDR3 DNA reads TGTGCCAGCAGTTTATGGGGTGGGAGTAATGAAAAACTGTTTTTT. The full variable domain, in which reference TRBV28 and TRBJ1-4 provide the parts outside the CDR3, is DVKVTQSSRYLVKRTGEKVFLECVQDMDHENMFWYRQDPGLGLRLIYFSYDVKMKEKGDIPEGYSVSREKKERFSLILESASTNQTSMYLCASSLWGGSNEKLFFGSGTQLSVL.

This clone was recorded a few times. J is TRBJ2-7 and V is TRBV29-1; 10 nucleotides match TRBD1. This CDR3 contains 13 residues. The trim removed 4 bases at V and 2 bases at J, leaving 2 bases unmatched. From germline, CDR1 is SQVTM and CDR2 ANQGSEA. In nucleotides, the CDR3 is TGCAGCGTTGCCGGGACAGGGGCCTACGAGCAGTACTTC. It codes for CSVAGTGAYEQYF.

The V and J genes are TRBV7-3 and TRBJ1-3, with 8 bases lining up with TRBD1. The ends lost 5 bases at V and 4 bases at J; junction bases unmatched: 7. Germline V gene sequence: CDR1 SGHTA, CDR2 FQGTGA. This CDR3 spans 15 amino acids. CDR3 protein: CASSPTGGYGNTIYF. The CDR3 region has the DNA TGTGCCAGCAGCCCCACAGGGGGATACGGAAACACCATATATTTT.

This clone showed up just once. The chain carries TRBV11-2 and TRBJ2-1; D might be TRBD1 (5 bases). This CDR3 region has 13 residues. Germline values: CDR1 SGHAT, CDR2 FQNNGV. V lost 0 bases and J lost 8, with 8 bases in between. In DNA, the CDR3 is TGTGCCAGCAGCTTAGATATAGGGGATGAGCAGTTCTTC. Translated, it gives CASSLDIGDEQFF.

The V and J genes are TRBV28 and TRBJ2-4; 7 nucleotides align to TRBD2. CDR3 length: 14 amino acids. The junction had 6 bases not matched to a gene; V was cut back by 2 bases and J by 8 bases. Germline V gene sequence: CDR1 MDHEN, CDR2 SYDVKM. CDR3 nucleotide sequence: TGTGCCAGCAGTTTAATGGGGAGGGAATACATTCAGTACTTC. Translating it yields CASSLMGREYIQYF.

This chain uses TRBV4-1 with TRBJ2-5, with D possibly matching TRBD2 (6 bases). V was clipped by 2 bases and J by 0 bases, with 13 bases between them. The CDR3 contains 16 residues. Germline V lookup: CDR1 MGHRA, CDR2 YSYEKL. DNA for the CDR3: TGCGCCAGCAGCCAAATGTTTGCGGGGAACCAAGAGACCCAGTACTTC. Its translation is CASSQMFAGNQETQYF.

This clone was picked up a small number of times. The V call is TRBV28, the J call TRBJ1-6; TRBD1 might be the D (5 bases). This CDR3 region has 15 residues. V was pared by 2 bases and J by 6 bases, with 11 bases between. Germline lookup yields CDR1 MDHEN and CDR2 SYDVKM. For the CDR3, the DNA is TGTGCCAGCAGTTTAGGGGGGACCTCTAATTCACCCCTCCACTTT. Translating it yields CASSLGGTSNSPLHF.

The chain employs TRBV10-3 and TRBJ1-1; TRBD1 matches 7 bases. V lost 5 bases to trimming and J lost 3 bases; unmatched junction nucleotides: 0. This CDR3 is built from 12 residues. Germline V lookup: CDR1 ENHRY, CDR2 SYGVKD. DNA for the CDR3: TGTGCCATCAGTCAGGGGGACACTGAAGCTTTCTTT. Its translation: CAISQGDTEAFF.

This chain links TRBV7-6 with TRBJ2-5, with a tentative D call TRBD1 (5 bases). CDR3 length equals 13 residues. The germline V and J ends were trimmed by 1 base and 5 bases, with 8 bases remaining between them. CDR1 is SGHVS and CDR2 is FNYEAQ in the germline V gene. In DNA form, the CDR3 reads TGTGCCAGCAGCTTAGGTCCAGGGGAGACCCAGTACTTC. Encoded protein: CASSLGPGETQYF. Looking up the rest from reference TRBV7-6 and TRBJ2-5 gives the full variable domain: GAGVSQSPRYKVTKRGQDVALRCDPISGHVSLYWYRQALGQGPEFLTYFNYEAQQDKSGLPNDRFSAERPEGSISTLTIQRTEQRDSAMYRCASSLGPGETQYFGPGTRLLVL.

The chain links TRBV7-9 to TRBJ2-4, with 8 bases fitting TRBD1. The CDR3 sequence is 18 residues long. Germline assignment: CDR1 SEHNR and CDR2 FQNEAQ (reference sequence). J gave up 0 bases and V 1 base, and 8 bases lay outside the gene matches. CDR3 DNA: TGTGCCAGCAGCTTAGGGACAGGGTGGGAGATAGCCAAAAACATTCAGTACTTC. Amino acids: CASSLGTGWEIAKNIQYF. Full variable domain (rest looked up from reference TRBV7-9 and TRBJ2-4): DTGVSQNPRHKITKRGQNVTFRCDPISEHNRLYWYRQTLGQGPEFLTYFQNEAQLEKSRLLSDRFSAERPKGSFSTLEIQRTEQGDSAMYLCASSLGTGWEIAKNIQYFGAGTRLSVL.

The V call is TRBV7-2, the J call TRBJ1-5; D uncertain. V shed 2 bases and J shed 0 bases, with 8 bases lying between them. The length of the CDR3 is 15 residues. Germline V gene lookup returns CDR1 SGHTA and CDR2 FQGNSA. The CDR3 DNA sequence: TGTGCCAGCAGCTTAAGCCCGTATAGCAATCAGCCCCAGCATTTT. Encoded protein: CASSLSPYSNQPQHF.

Notes on this clone: An end of the junction differs from the germline gene, which may be a read error. J is TRBJ2-6 and V is TRBV6-5; D is uncertain. The CDR3 is made up of 15 amino acids. Germline V gene lookup returns CDR1 MNHEY and CDR2 SVGAGI. The CDR3 DNA sequence: TGTGCCAGCGCTAAGGCCCCTAGTTCGGCCAACGGCCTGACTTTC. Translating gives CASAKAPSSANGLTF.

The V call is TRBV7-9, the J call TRBJ2-1; D perhaps matches TRBD2 (6 bases). The germline V gene has CDR1 SEHNR and CDR2 FQNEAQ (reference sequence). This CDR3 comprises 15 residues. V was pared by 4 bases and J by 8 bases, with 18 bases between. The chain's CDR3 is CASSSESWERDEQFF. CDR3 DNA sequence: TGTGCCAGCAGCTCCGAAAGCTGGGAGCGGGATGAGCAGTTCTTC.

There are a few counts of this clone. V and J are TRBV7-9 and TRBJ2-6, with 7 bases matching TRBD1. Germline values: CDR1 SEHNR, CDR2 FQNEAQ (reference sequence). The CDR3 is 18 residues long. The trim removed 3 bases at V and 0 bases at J, leaving 8 bases unmatched. CDR3 nucleotides: TGTGCCAGCAGCTTTTGGGGACAGCAGAGCTCTGGGGCCAACGTCCTGACTTTC. Its protein is CASSFWGQQSSGANVLTF.

This rearrangement joins TRBV19 to TRBJ2-4; weak D call: TRBD1 (5 bases). V was shortened by 2 bases and J by 10 bases, with 18 bases between the two germline ends. There are 15 residues in the CDR3. The germline V gene has CDR1 LNHDA and CDR2 SQIVND (reference sequence). CDR3 sequence (DNA): TGTGCCAGTAGTATACCCCCCCAGGGCAGGGTAATTCAGTACTTC. Translating gives CASSIPPQGRVIQYF.

The genes are TRBV19 and TRBJ2-2; maybe TRBD2 (5 bases). Germline CDR1 is LNHDA and CDR2 is SQIVND (reference sequence). V was pared by 6 bases and J by 7 bases, with 15 bases between. This CDR3 region has 14 residues. The CDR3 nucleotides read TGTGCCAGTAGACCCCTCGGAGGTGACGGGGAGCTGTTTTTT. Its protein product is CASRPLGGDGELFF.

The V call is TRBV5-1, the J call TRBJ1-6; tentative D call: TRBD1 (6 bases). Trimming took 4 bases from V and 1 from J, leaving 6 bases between them. In germline, CDR1 is SGHRS, CDR2 YFSETQ. The CDR3 is 14 residues long. The CDR3, as DNA: TGCGCCAGCAGCACAGGGTCCTATAATTCACCCCTCCACTTT. This translates into CASSTGSYNSPLHF.